What follows are 24 T cell receptor beta chains derived from one specimen sequenced in a study of T-cell memory formation after mild COVID-19. TCRdb re-called the 5' RACE reads through MiXCR, storing one row per CDR3 protein. The table has some 450,000 distinct CDR3 sequences, about a sixth seen once; the top ten hold 20% to 25%. Sequences were obtained from PBMCs or a T cell subset sorted from them (not recorded which). The receptors come from a man between 18 and 35 years old who had mild COVID-19 (a few samples of this study predate the infection). Cell type and time point are not known.

The chain couples TRBV5-4 to TRBJ1-1; D gene unclear. Germline V lookup: CDR1 SGHNT, CDR2 YYREEE (reference sequence). This CDR3 has 15 amino acids. V was trimmed by 0 bases and J by 0 bases, leaving 9 bases between them. CDR3 region: CASSLGLGLNTEAFF. The DNA of the CDR3 is TGTGCCAGCAGCTTGGGTCTGGGGTTGAACACTGAAGCTTTCTTT.

The chain links TRBV6-5 to TRBJ1-3; 9 positions match TRBD1. There are 15 residues in the CDR3. The V gene's germline CDR1 is MNHEY and CDR2 SVGAGI. V was clipped by 3 bases and J by 6 bases; unmatched bases: 6. CDR3 DNA sequence: TGTGCCAGCAGTTATGGGACAGGGTTTTTAAACACCATATATTTT. Translation gives CASSYGTGFLNTIYF.

This clonotype was seen only a few times. This chain links TRBV28 with TRBJ2-7; no clear D. V was trimmed by 4 bases and J by 4 bases, leaving 5 bases between them. The CDR3 is made up of 11 amino acids. The germline V gene encodes CDR1 MDHEN and CDR2 SYDVKM. CDR3 nucleotides: TGTGCCAGCAGTTCCTTTTACGAGCAGTACTTC. It yields the protein CASSSFYEQYF.

This clonotype was detected only a few times. The chain links TRBV6-6 to TRBJ1-2, with D possibly matching TRBD1 (5 bases). V shed 6 bases and J shed 5 bases, with 13 bases lying between them. Germline CDR1 is MNHNY and CDR2 is SVGAGI (reference sequence). CDR3 size: 13 residues. CDR3: CASRNVGAYGYTF. Here the CDR3 DNA reads TGTGCCAGCAGAAACGTAGGGGCGTATGGCTACACCTTC.

V usage is TRBV9 and J usage is TRBJ1-2; a weak D match, TRBD1 (5 bases). Trimming shortened V by 3 bases and J by 3 bases, and 12 bases separated the two germline ends. CDR1 SGDLS and CDR2 YYNGEE come from the germline V gene. The CDR3 totals 14 residues. DNA of the CDR3: TGTGCCAGCAGCGCGCAGGGAGGACACTATGGCTACACCTTC. The encoded protein is CASSAQGGHYGYTF.

In this sample, this clonotype turned up a few times. The rearrangement joins TRBV4-1 to TRBJ2-7; D unresolved. V was cut by 3 bases and J by 4 bases, with 22 bases left in between. This CDR3 comprises 17 residues. The germline V gene has CDR1 MGHRA and CDR2 YSYEKL. This CDR3 reads CASSQKNGTVSLYEQYF. DNA for the CDR3: TGCGCCAGCAGCCAGAAAAACGGAACAGTAAGTTTGTACGAGCAGTACTTC.

The V call is TRBV6-5, the J call TRBJ2-1; D uncertain. CDR1 is MNHEY, CDR2 SVGAGI, per germline. Between the trimmed V and J ends, which lost 7 bases and 8 bases, there was a span of 9 bases. This CDR3 has 11 residues. CDR3 nucleotides: TGTGCCAGCATTCGTGGCGATGAGCAGTTCTTC. This encodes CASIRGDEQFF.

In its sample, this clonotype was seen a few times. The chain combines TRBV12-3 or TRBV12-4 with TRBJ2-3; D not certain. Trimming removed 6 bases at V and 6 bases at J, with 10 bases between. The CDR3 contains 12 residues. The CDR3 sequence: CASRESSDTQYF. CDR3 DNA sequence: TGTGCCAGCAGGGAGTCGAGTGATACGCAGTATTTT.

The chain has TRBV5-1 and TRBJ1-2, with D possibly matching TRBD1 (6 bases). Germline assignment: CDR1 SGHRS and CDR2 YFSETQ. The V end lost 5 bases, the J end lost 5 bases, and 19 bases lay between the germline ends. The CDR3 is 15 amino acids. In nucleotides, the CDR3 is TGCGCCAGCAGTTCCGGACAGCTGGGGGAATATGGCTACACCTTC. It is translated as CASSSGQLGEYGYTF.

The V and J genes are TRBV7-2 and TRBJ1-2; D possibly corresponds to TRBD1 (5 bases). There are 15 residues in the CDR3. V was pared by 5 bases and J by 3 bases, with 16 bases between. CDR1 is SGHTA and CDR2 is FQGNSA in the germline V gene. CDR3 amino acids: CASSPGWGGDYGYTF. The CDR3 DNA reads TGTGCCAGCAGCCCAGGGTGGGGAGGGGACTATGGCTACACCTTC. Full variable domain (rest looked up from reference TRBV7-2 and TRBJ1-2): GAGVSQSPSNKVTEKGKDVELRCDPISGHTALYWYRQSLGQGLEFLIYFQGNSAPDKSGLPSDRFSAERTGGSVSTLTIQRTQQEDSAVYLCASSPGWGGDYGYTFGSGTRLTVV.

The chain carries TRBV7-3 and TRBJ2-5; no reliable D call. The CDR3 length is 14 residues. V shed 3 bases and J shed 4 bases, with 12 bases lying between them. The germline V gene has CDR1 SGHTA and CDR2 FQGTGA. Here the CDR3 DNA reads TGTGCCAGCAGCTTTGGTATGACGGGAGAGACCCAGTACTTC. Amino acids: CASSFGMTGETQYF.

The gene calls are TRBV6-5 and TRBJ1-2; D possibly corresponds to TRBD1 (6 bases). V lost 2 bases and J 8 bases, leaving 15 bases between the germline ends. Germline lookup yields CDR1 MNHEY and CDR2 SVGAGI. The length of the CDR3 is 14 residues. CDR3 sequence (DNA): TGTGCCAGCAGTTACCTGTCAGGGGATTGGGGCTACACCTTC. Translating it yields CASSYLSGDWGYTF.

This clonotype came up a few times. This sequence joins TRBV5-1 and TRBJ2-2; 7 positions match TRBD1. Germline V lookup: CDR1 SGHRS, CDR2 YFSETQ. Trimming at V came to 5 bases and at J to 6 bases, leaving 13 bases not matched to a gene. CDR3 length: 16 amino acids. DNA for the CDR3: TGCGCCAGCAGTCCGAAGACCACAGGGGAAGCCGGGGAGCTGTTTTTT. Amino acids: CASSPKTTGEAGELFF.

This clonotype was seen ten or more times. This CDR3 is CASSLASGGYNEQFF. Written as DNA, the CDR3 is TGCGCCAGCAGCTTGGCCAGCGGGGGCTACAATGAGCAGTTCTTC. The chain uses TRBV5-1 and TRBJ2-1; 8 bases fit TRBD2. There are 15 residues in the CDR3. J was trimmed by 3 bases and V by 0 bases; bases with no gene match: 2. CDR1 and CDR2 from the germline V gene are SGHRS and YFSETQ.

DNA for the CDR3: TGTGCCAGCAGCCACGGGACAGGGTACTCCTACAATGAGCAGTTCTTC. As protein: CASSHGTGYSYNEQFF. This chain links TRBV7-3 with TRBJ2-1; TRBD1 matches at 9 bases. V shed 5 bases, J shed 0 bases, and the junction held 5 bases outside the gene matches. The length of the CDR3 is 16 residues. In germline, CDR1 is SGHTA, CDR2 FQGTGA. The full variable domain, completed using reference TRBV7-3 and TRBJ2-1, is GAGVSQTPSNKVTEKGKYVELRCDPISGHTALYWYRQSLGQGPEFLIYFQGTGAADDSGLPNDRFFAVRPEGSVSTLKIQRTERGDSAVYLCASSHGTGYSYNEQFFGPGTRLTVL.

This clonotype was found a few times. The chain has TRBV3-1 and TRBJ1-3; a weak D match, TRBD1 (5 bases). The V and J ends lost 5 bases and 4 bases respectively, with 12 bases between them. The CDR3 runs to 14 residues. Germline V gene lookup returns CDR1 LGHDT and CDR2 YNNKEL (reference sequence). CDR3 protein: CASSWGGAGNTIYF. CDR3 sequence (DNA): TGTGCCAGCAGCTGGGGAGGGGCCGGAAACACCATATATTTT.

This clonotype was observed a few times. The V gene is TRBV7-2, the J gene TRBJ2-1, with D perhaps TRBD2 (7 bases). Per germline, CDR1 SGHTA and CDR2 FQGNSA. Trimming took off 1 base at V and 4 bases at J, with 11 bases between the two ends. The CDR3 runs to 15 residues. CDR3 region: CASSLGGGDYNEQFF. The CDR3 bases are TGTGCCAGCAGCTTAGGCGGGGGCGATTACAATGAGCAGTTCTTC.

The chain has TRBV30 and TRBJ1-1; D is unresolved. The CDR3 contains 13 residues. Germline V gene lookup returns CDR1 GTSNPN and CDR2 SVGIG (reference sequence). V dropped 3 bases and J dropped 7 bases, with 15 bases sitting between them. The CDR3 is CAWSPPGQIEAFF. CDR3 nucleotides: TGTGCCTGGAGCCCCCCGGGCCAGATTGAAGCTTTCTTT.

This clonotype has a handful of counts. The chain carries TRBV29-1 and TRBJ2-5, with D possibly TRBD1 on 6 matching bases. The V and J ends lost 3 bases and 1 base respectively, with 15 bases between them. The CDR3 length is 15 residues. Per the germline V gene, CDR1 is SQVTM and CDR2 is ANQGSEA. CDR3: CSVEGTSQTQETQYF. CDR3 DNA: TGCAGCGTTGAGGGGACAAGTCAGACCCAAGAGACCCAGTACTTC.

This chain connects TRBV5-1 to TRBJ2-3; 14 bases match TRBD2. Trimming at V came to 4 bases and at J to 5 bases, leaving 6 bases not matched to a gene. The CDR3 length is 16 residues. Germline loops: CDR1 SGHRS, CDR2 YFSETQ. The CDR3 DNA follows: TGCGCCAGCAGCCCCAGACTAGCGGGGGGGCGAGATACGCAGTATTTT. Translated: CASSPRLAGGRDTQYF.

This chain connects TRBV7-8 to TRBJ2-1; D is undetermined. Germline loops: CDR1 SGHVS, CDR2 FQNEAQ. V was cut by 1 base and J by 10 bases, with 8 bases left in between. The CDR3 totals 12 residues. CDR3 in amino acids: CASSLVGEEQFF. CDR3 bases: TGTGCCAGCAGCTTAGTAGGAGAGGAGCAGTTCTTC.

The chain uses TRBV6-5 and TRBJ1-1; tentative D call: TRBD1 (5 bases). The V end was cut by 0 bases, the J end by 5 bases, with 7 bases between. The germline V gene has CDR1 MNHEY and CDR2 SVGAGI. This CDR3 spans 13 amino acids. The CDR3 protein is CASSYSRGTEAFF. In nucleotides, the CDR3 is TGTGCCAGCAGTTACTCTCGGGGGACTGAAGCTTTCTTT.

This clonotype has a count of ten or more. The J gene is TRBJ1-2, the V gene TRBV18, with D tentatively TRBD1 (5 bases). Trimming took 5 bases from V and 4 from J, leaving 20 bases between them. Germline loops: CDR1 KGHSH, CDR2 LQKENI. This CDR3 contains 16 residues. Here the CDR3 DNA reads TGTGCCAGCTCAGAGGGACGGAGTGGAGGGCGCTATGGCTACACCTTC. Translating it yields CASSEGRSGGRYGYTF.

The V gene is TRBV5-4, the J gene TRBJ2-1; D is unresolved. The CDR3 loop spans 13 amino acids. V lost 2 bases to trimming and J lost 4 bases, with 7 bases between them. Looked up from germline, CDR1 is SGHNT and CDR2 is YYREEE (reference sequence). CDR3 region: CASSFPEYNEQFF. CDR3 nucleotides: TGTGCCAGCAGCTTCCCAGAATACAATGAGCAGTTCTTC.